This TCR beta chain was captured in a study of regulatory T cells in long-lasting Graves disease. This CDR3 is built from 14 residues. V lost 7 bases to trimming and J lost 8 bases, with 17 bases between them. Germline CDR1 and CDR2: MNHNS and SASEGT. Time point defined: newly diagnosed GD, antithyroid drugs for less than 3 months. Generation of the TCR library employed RNA extracted from PBMCs. Arm-PCR of CDR3 regions and iRepertoire HTBI primers were used to build TCR beta libraries. In TCRdb, the multiplex PCR reads were re-called with MiXCR into one record per CDR3 protein. Among approximately 350,000 distinct CDR3 sequences, over 9.5% were seen once, and the ten largest hold approximately 20%. In its sample, this clonotype was seen many times. This sample was also put to use in a study of T cells in Graves' hyperthyroidism and ophthalmopathy. From that study: Also found in blood were most expanded thyroid clonotypes above 0.001.

The clonotype comes from a woman under 30 with Graves disease. The chain is built from TRBV6-1 and TRBJ1-4; D is ambiguous. The specimen was peripheral blood mononuclear cells (PBMCs), collected at new diagnosis, from a patient treated with antithyroid drugs. CDR3 bases: TGTGCCAGCATCGCACCACAGCGTTCGGAAAAACTGTTTTTT. Amino acid sequence: CASIAPQRSEKLFF.